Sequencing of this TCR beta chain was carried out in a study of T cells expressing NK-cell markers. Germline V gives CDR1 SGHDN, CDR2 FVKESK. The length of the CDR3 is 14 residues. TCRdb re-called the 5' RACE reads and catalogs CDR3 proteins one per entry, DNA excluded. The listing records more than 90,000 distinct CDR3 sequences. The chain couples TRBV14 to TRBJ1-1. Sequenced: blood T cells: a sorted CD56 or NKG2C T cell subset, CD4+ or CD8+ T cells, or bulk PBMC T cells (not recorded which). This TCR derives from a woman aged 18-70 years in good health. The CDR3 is CASCQAGGGTEAFF.